The 12 T cell receptor beta chains below come from one sample, sequenced in a study of cytomegalovirus exposure and HLA in healthy donors. 13 Jbeta primers and 60 Vbeta primers were used for the PCR. TCRdb's copy holds only in-frame clones and misses some; the assay was immunoSEQ multiplex PCR. The sample lists about 110,000 clones, over 65% seen once, with about 0.92% in the top ten. The specimen sequenced was PBMCs. These TCRs come from a woman in her 30s in good health and CMV-seronegative.

This clone has just one count. V is TRBV7-8 and J is TRBJ2-3, with a possible D match to TRBD2 (7 bases). Trimming removed 0 bases at V and 3 bases at J, with 13 bases between. Germline CDR1 is SGHVS and CDR2 is FQNEAQ. CDR3 length: 16 residues. This chain's CDR3 is CASSLAGGGATDTQYF. The CDR3 DNA reads TGTGCCAGCAGCTTAGCGGGGGGGGGCGCGACAGATACGCAGTATTTT.

V usage is TRBV5-1 and J usage is TRBJ2-3, with no clear D. The V end lost 6 bases, the J end lost 3 bases, and 5 bases lay between the germline ends. From germline, CDR1 is SGHRS and CDR2 YFSETQ. The CDR3 contains 11 residues. This CDR3 reads CASMRTDTQYF. The DNA of the CDR3 is TGCGCCAGCATGAGGACAGATACGCAGTATTTT.

The V and J genes are TRBV19 and TRBJ1-2, with 8 bases matching TRBD1. Germline-derived CDR1 and CDR2 are LNHDA and SQIVND (reference sequence). The length of the CDR3 is 14 residues. Trimming took 2 bases from V and 8 from J; bases not matched to a gene: 7. The CDR3 DNA is TGTGCCAGTAGTATATCAGGGGGCGCAGAAGGCTACACCTTC. Translation: CASSISGGAEGYTF.

The chain couples TRBV7-2 to TRBJ2-1; 11 bases are shared with TRBD2. Trimming cost V 5 bases and J 8 bases; bases outside gene matches: 11. There are 16 residues in the CDR3. Per the germline V gene, CDR1 is SGHTA and CDR2 is FQGNSA. The CDR3 region has the DNA TGTGCCAGCAGCCCTCATCCGGGACTAGCGGAGTATGAGCAGTTCTTC. Translation: CASSPHPGLAEYEQFF.

The genes are TRBV15 and TRBJ2-2; 9 bases agree with TRBD1. The CDR3 consists of 15 residues. CDR1 and CDR2 from the germline V gene are LNHNV and YYDKDF (reference sequence). After removal of 3 bases from V and 5 bases from J, the junction contained 4 bases not matched to a gene. CDR3 amino acids: CATSRGQGLTGELFF. In nucleotides, the CDR3 is TGTGCCACCAGCAGGGGACAGGGTCTAACCGGGGAGCTGTTTTTT.

The chain links TRBV5-1 to TRBJ2-5, with D uncertain. The CDR3 extends over 11 amino acids. The V end lost 3 bases, the J end lost 5 bases, and 5 bases lay between the germline ends. Germline lookup yields CDR1 SGHRS and CDR2 YFSETQ. CDR3 amino acids: CASSYSETQYF. CDR3 DNA sequence: TGCGCCAGCAGCTATTCGGAGACCCAGTACTTC.

The genes are TRBV27 and TRBJ2-3; D might be TRBD1 (5 bases). The CDR3 covers 11 residues. From germline, CDR1 is MNHEY and CDR2 SMNVEV (reference sequence). V lost 1 base to trimming and J lost 14 bases, with 10 bases between them. The CDR3 DNA reads as TGTGCCAGCAGTTTATTTGGACACTGGTATTTT. It encodes CASSLFGHWYF.

The genes are TRBV6-1 and TRBJ1-3; tentative D call: TRBD1 (6 bases). CDR1 is MNHNS and CDR2 is SASEGT in the germline V gene. V lost 5 bases to trimming and J lost 9 bases, with 8 bases between them. The CDR3 extends over 11 amino acids. CDR3 residues: CASSWDITIYF. The CDR3, as DNA: TGTGCCAGCAGTTGGGACATCACCATATATTTT.

The chain is built from TRBV7-9 and TRBJ1-1; D unclear. Looked up from germline, CDR1 is SEHNR and CDR2 is FQNEAQ (reference sequence). There are 12 residues in the CDR3. V gave up 7 bases and J gave up 3 bases, with 9 bases separating them. CDR3 region: CASTQRDTEAFF. The CDR3 DNA is TGTGCCAGCACCCAGCGGGACACTGAAGCTTTCTTT.

Here the CDR3 reads CSEESAGATYTQYF. The CDR3 DNA follows: TGCAGCGAAGAGTCAGCGGGGGCCACCTATACGCAGTATTTT. The gene calls are TRBV29-1 and TRBJ2-3; 8 positions agree with TRBD2. The CDR3 has 14 residues. The V gene end was trimmed by 7 bases and the J gene end by 7 bases; junction bases not matched to a gene: 13. Per germline, CDR1 SQVTM and CDR2 ANQGSEA.

This CDR3 reads CASSPGLAHYNEQFF. The CDR3 DNA reads as TGTGCCAGCAGCCCGGGACTAGCGCACTACAATGAGCAGTTCTTC. This chain links TRBV5-6 with TRBJ2-1; the match to TRBD2 covers 10 bases. Trimming removed 4 bases from V and 3 bases from J; junction bases left unmatched: 4. The CDR3 spans 15 residues. Germline CDR1 SGHDT, CDR2 YYEEEE.

The chain couples TRBV2 to TRBJ2-1; D might be TRBD2 (6 bases). The CDR3 covers 16 residues. V was pared by 3 bases and J by 6 bases, with 18 bases between. The germline V gene has CDR1 SNHLY and CDR2 FYNNEI. The CDR3 spells CASSERLVGIGNEQFF. The CDR3 DNA follows: TGTGCCAGCAGTGAGAGACTAGTGGGCATCGGCAATGAGCAGTTCTTC.